Sequencing of this T cell receptor beta chain was carried out in a study of monozygotic twins with inflammatory bowel disease. Researchers ran eight separate cDNA reactions for each sample. The authors ran two nested PCRs of about 16 and 10 cycles on TCRalpha and TCRbeta cDNA. From its re-call of the 5' RACE reads, TCRdb lists each CDR3 protein once, without DNA. This table lists over 350,000 distinct CDR3 sequences. CDR1 MNHNS and CDR2 SASEGT come from the germline V gene. The CDR3 has 15 amino acids. The source is a human donor with ulcerative colitis or Crohn's disease, or a healthy co-twin of an affected twin (not recorded which). The sequenced sample consisted of blood. V usage is TRBV6-1 and J usage is TRBJ2-5; with no DNA, the TCRdb D assignment of TRBD2 cannot be verified. This CDR3 is CASSRLAGVGETQYF.